These 15 T cell receptor beta chains share one sample of origin, sequenced in a study of read filtering for tumor transcriptome and immune sequencing. From approximately 400 ng of RNA, a library with molecular barcoded alpha/delta and beta/gamma adaptors was made. In TCRdb, the reads were re-called with MiXCR into one record per CDR3 protein. Among approximately 150,000 distinct CDR3 sequences listed, over 10% were seen once. Sequenced sample: a population of CD138-negative cells sorted from bone marrow. The receptors were sampled from a donor aged 40 or older with multiple myeloma.

This clonotype came up many times. The V and J genes are TRBV27 and TRBJ1-6, with D possibly matching TRBD1 (6 bases). CDR3 length: 17 residues. Germline CDR1 and CDR2: MNHEY and SMNVEV (reference sequence). V lost 5 bases and J 7 bases, leaving 21 bases between the germline ends. CDR3 DNA sequence: TGTGCCAGCAGTCCAGGACGCGAGGACAGATTCAATTCACCCCTCCACTTT. Translation gives CASSPGREDRFNSPLHF.

The chain combines TRBV4-3 with TRBJ1-4, with 8 nucleotides matching TRBD1. This CDR3 is built from 15 residues. The V gene's germline CDR1 is LGHNA and CDR2 YSLEER. The ends lost 0 bases at V and 7 bases at J; junction bases unmatched: 4. CDR3 sequence: CASSQEQGGGEKLFF. The CDR3 coding sequence is TGCGCCAGCAGCCAAGAACAGGGGGGGGGTGAAAAACTGTTTTTT.

This clonotype was observed many times. The V gene is TRBV5-1, the J gene TRBJ2-2; D perhaps matches TRBD1 (6 bases). This CDR3 has 15 residues. V was cut by 4 bases and J by 2 bases, with 12 bases left in between. Per germline, CDR1 SGHRS and CDR2 YFSETQ. In DNA, the CDR3 is TGCGCCAGCAGCGTCGGACAGATTAACACCGGGGAGCTGTTTTTT. Amino acid sequence: CASSVGQINTGELFF.

This clonotype was recorded at least ten times. This chain connects TRBV4-1 to TRBJ2-1; 11 nucleotides line up with TRBD1. CDR3 length equals 16 residues. Per the germline V gene, CDR1 is MGHRA and CDR2 is YSYEKL. V shed 4 bases, J shed 8 bases, and the junction held 10 bases outside the gene matches. This CDR3 reads CASSPGTGGKRDEQFF. In DNA form, the CDR3 reads TGCGCCAGCAGCCCCGGGACAGGGGGTAAGAGGGATGAGCAGTTCTTC.

This clonotype was detected a few times. This rearrangement joins TRBV7-9 to TRBJ1-1; D call uncertain. Trimming took 7 bases from V and 5 from J, leaving 8 bases between them. In germline, CDR1 is SEHNR, CDR2 FQNEAQ (reference sequence). There are 11 residues in the CDR3. The CDR3 coding sequence is TGTGCCAGCATCGGAGGGACTGAAGCTTTCTTT. Encoded protein: CASIGGTEAFF.

A few counts support this clonotype. The chain employs TRBV6-1 and TRBJ2-5; 10 positions agree with TRBD2. V gave up 0 bases and J gave up 6 bases; unmatched junction bases: 7. Germline lookup yields CDR1 MNHNS and CDR2 SASEGT. The CDR3 length is 16 residues. CDR3 nucleotide sequence: TGTGCCAGCAGTGAAGCCCCTAGCGGGAGTCAAAAGACCCAGTACTTC. Translating it yields CASSEAPSGSQKTQYF.

This clonotype came up a few times. As the CDR3 is not closed by the conserved phenylalanine or tryptophan, this likely results from a read error. This chain connects TRBV9 to TRBJ2-2, with 9 bases identical to TRBD1. The CDR3 runs 14 residues. The ends lost 4 bases at V and 4 bases at J; junction bases unmatched: 2. CDR1 is SGDLS, CDR2 YYNGEE, per germline. The CDR3 DNA reads as TGTGCCAGCAGCTCGGGACAGGGCACCGGGGAGCTGTTTCTT. Amino acids: CASSSGQGTGELFL.

The rearrangement joins TRBV7-8 to TRBJ1-2, with no clear D. This CDR3 spans 13 amino acids. Germline V gene lookup returns CDR1 SGHVS and CDR2 FQNEAQ. V was cut by 5 bases and J by 4 bases, with 11 bases left in between. CDR3 in DNA: TGTGCCAGCAGCATCCCCGGACCCTATGGCTACACCTTC. It specifies CASSIPGPYGYTF.

Regarding this clonotype: Possible read error: a much larger clone is one base away. The rearrangement uses TRBV19 and TRBJ2-1; TRBD2 matches 14 bases. The better agreement between TRBJ2-7 and the DNA end casts doubt on the J call. Germline loops: CDR1 LNHDA, CDR2 SQIVND (reference sequence). The CDR3 is 13 residues long. CDR3: CASSVGTSGRQYF. CDR3 in DNA: TGTGCCAGTAGTGTAGGGACTAGCGGGAGACAGTACTTC.

There are many counts of this clonotype. The rearrangement joins TRBV7-6 to TRBJ2-5; 8 nucleotides match TRBD2. The J segment lost 1 base and the V segment lost 3 bases, leaving 4 bases of the junction unmatched. Germline V gene lookup returns CDR1 SGHVS and CDR2 FNYEAQ. The CDR3 length is 15 residues. In DNA, the CDR3 is TGTGCCAGCAGCTTTAACGGGAGGGCCCAAGAGACCCAGTACTTC. It yields the protein CASSFNGRAQETQYF.

This clonotype was counted many times. The CDR3 nucleotides are TGCAGCGTGGGGGGACAGTATTATAATGAAAAACTGTTTTTT. This sequence encodes CSVGGQYYNEKLFF. The chain carries TRBV29-1 and TRBJ1-4, with 7 bases that match TRBD1. Germline V gene sequence: CDR1 SQVTM, CDR2 ANQGSEA. Trimming at V came to 6 bases and at J to 4 bases, leaving 8 bases not matched to a gene. CDR3 length: 14 residues.

Turning to this clonotype: The CDR3 carries no conserved terminal phenylalanine or tryptophan, so it likely arises from a read error. It is unclear where the CDR3 begins or ends on the DNA, so no DNA is shown, and the CDR3 is as TCRdb lists it. This sequence joins TRBV5-1 and TRBJ2-1; the D call of TRBD1 is as the table states it, not checked on the DNA. Germline loops: CDR1 SGHRS, CDR2 YFSETQ. The CDR3 adds up to 16 amino acids, both ends counted. The CDR3 sequence is CASSLRRGDSYNEQIY.

The chain links TRBV7-3 to TRBJ2-3; D not certain. The germline gives CDR1 SGHTA, CDR2 FQGTGA. The V gene lost 5 bases and the J gene lost 4 bases, with 7 bases spanning the gap. The CDR3 contains 12 residues. The CDR3 bases are TGTGCCAGCAGCCCAAACCCAGATACGCAGTATTTT. This codes for CASSPNPDTQYF.

This rearrangement joins TRBV4-2 to TRBJ1-3; no firm D call. The CDR3 extends over 13 amino acids. Germline V gene lookup returns CDR1 LGHNA and CDR2 YNFKEQ. Deletions cut 4 bases from V and 4 bases from J, with 8 bases between. CDR3 sequence reads: CASSPAEGNTIYF. The CDR3 DNA reads as TGTGCCAGCAGCCCTGCGGAGGGAAACACCATATATTTT.

In this sample, this clonotype turned up many times. The chain combines TRBV3-1 with TRBJ2-1, with 7 bases that match TRBD2. V was clipped by 4 bases and J by 3 bases; unmatched bases: 3. Germline CDR1 and CDR2: LGHDT and YNNKEL (reference sequence). The CDR3 covers 14 residues. The CDR3 loop reads CASSLGDYYNEQFF. CDR3 bases: TGTGCCAGCAGCCTTGGGGACTACTACAATGAGCAGTTCTTC.